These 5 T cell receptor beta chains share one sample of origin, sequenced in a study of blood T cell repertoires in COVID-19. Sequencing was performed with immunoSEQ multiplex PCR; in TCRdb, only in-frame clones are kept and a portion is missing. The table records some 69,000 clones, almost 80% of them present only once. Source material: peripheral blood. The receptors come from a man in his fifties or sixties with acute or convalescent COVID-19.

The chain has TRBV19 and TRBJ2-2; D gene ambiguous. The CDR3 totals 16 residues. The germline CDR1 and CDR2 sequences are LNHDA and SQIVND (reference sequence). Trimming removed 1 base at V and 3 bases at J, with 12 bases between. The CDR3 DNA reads TGTGCCAGTAGTATAGGATTCCCAGGTTACACCGGGGAGCTGTTTTTT. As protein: CASSIGFPGYTGELFF.

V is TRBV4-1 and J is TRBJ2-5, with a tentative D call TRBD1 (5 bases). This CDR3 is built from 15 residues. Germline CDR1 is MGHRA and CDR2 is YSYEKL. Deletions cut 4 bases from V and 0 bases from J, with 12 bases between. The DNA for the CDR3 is TGCGCCAGCAGCCGGTGGGTAGGGGACCAAGAGACCCAGTACTTC. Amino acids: CASSRWVGDQETQYF.

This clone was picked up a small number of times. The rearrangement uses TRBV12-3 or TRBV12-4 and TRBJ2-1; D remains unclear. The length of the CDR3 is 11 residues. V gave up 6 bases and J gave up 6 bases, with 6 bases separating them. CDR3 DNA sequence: TGTGCCAGCAGGACTTTCAATGAGCAGTTCTTC. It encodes CASRTFNEQFF.

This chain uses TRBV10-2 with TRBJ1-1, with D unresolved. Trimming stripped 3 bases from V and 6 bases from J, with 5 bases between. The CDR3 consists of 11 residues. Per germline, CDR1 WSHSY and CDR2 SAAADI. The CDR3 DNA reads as TGCGCCAGCAGTGACCGGTCTGAAGCTTTCTTT. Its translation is CASSDRSEAFF.

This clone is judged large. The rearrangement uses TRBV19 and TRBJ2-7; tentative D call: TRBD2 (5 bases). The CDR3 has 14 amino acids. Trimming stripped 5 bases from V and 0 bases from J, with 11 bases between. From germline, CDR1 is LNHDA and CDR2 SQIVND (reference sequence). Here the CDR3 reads CASSFGLVSYEQYF. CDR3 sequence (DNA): TGTGCCAGTAGTTTCGGACTCGTCTCCTACGAGCAGTACTTC.